The 13 T cell receptor beta chains below were found in one sample sequenced in a study of cytomegalovirus exposure and HLA in healthy donors. Researchers ran the PCR with 60 Vbeta and 13 Jbeta primers. TCRdb keeps only in-frame clones here, not all; method: immunoSEQ multiplex PCR. The sample shows roughly 100,000 clones, just under 80% of them seen only once. The source material was PBMCs. These receptors originate from a male donor in good health and CMV-seronegative.

The V call is TRBV7-3, the J call TRBJ1-3; TRBD1 matches at 7 bases. This CDR3 is 15 amino acids long. Germline CDR1 is SGHTA and CDR2 is FQGTGA. V gave up 5 bases and J gave up 2 bases; unmatched junction bases: 6. The CDR3 loop is CASSRQGGPGNTIYF. The CDR3 coding sequence is TGTGCCAGCAGCCGACAAGGGGGCCCTGGAAACACCATATATTTT.

The genes are TRBV11-3 and TRBJ2-7; TRBD2 aligns across 11 bases. Germline-derived CDR1 and CDR2 are SGHNT and YENEEA. This CDR3 comprises 12 residues. Here the CDR3 reads CTSGLAGGKQYF. For the CDR3, the DNA is TGTACCTCAGGGCTAGCGGGGGGAAAGCAGTACTTC.

This chain joins TRBV10-2 and TRBJ1-4; D is uncertain. The germline V gene has CDR1 WSHSY and CDR2 SAAADI. This CDR3 is built from 14 residues. Trimming took off 3 bases at V and 7 bases at J, with 12 bases between the two ends. Here the CDR3 reads CASSETNPGEKLFF. The DNA for the CDR3 is TGCGCCAGCAGTGAAACGAATCCGGGTGAAAAACTGTTTTTT.

The genes are TRBV13 and TRBJ1-2; maybe TRBD1 (6 bases). This CDR3 region has 14 residues. Germline V gives CDR1 PRHDT, CDR2 FYEKMQ (reference sequence). Trimming pared 7 bases from V and 7 bases from J, leaving 19 bases between. For the CDR3, the DNA is TGTGCCAGCAACAAACAGGGCTTAGCTGCTGGCTACACCTTC. Translating it yields CASNKQGLAAGYTF. The whole variable domain, remainder taken from reference TRBV13 and TRBJ1-2, is AAGVIQSPRHLIKEKRETATLKCYPIPRHDTVYWYQQGPGQDPQFLISFYEKMQSDKGSIPDRFSAQQFSDYHSELNMSSLELGDSALYFCASNKQGLAAGYTFGSGTRLTVV.

CDR3 nucleotides: TGTGCCACCGCGACAGGGACCTACGAGCAGTACTTC. Amino acids: CATATGTYEQYF. The chain links TRBV10-3 to TRBJ2-7; 7 bases fit TRBD1. V dropped 10 bases and J dropped 2; count of bases not matched to a gene: 5. This CDR3 has 12 residues. In germline, CDR1 is ENHRY, CDR2 SYGVKD.

The chain joins TRBV27 to TRBJ2-3; D perhaps matches TRBD2 (7 bases). Trimming shortened V by 1 base and J by 2 bases, and 13 bases separated the two germline ends. This CDR3 is 16 amino acids long. Germline CDR1 and CDR2: MNHEY and SMNVEV (reference sequence). For the CDR3, the DNA is TGTGCCAGCAGTTTATATCGGGGGGCTCCCACAGATACGCAGTATTTT. Its protein is CASSLYRGAPTDTQYF.

This chain connects TRBV4-1 to TRBJ2-1; 8 bases line up with TRBD1. The CDR3 has 16 residues. Losses at the gene ends were 2 bases for V and 4 bases for J; bases not matched to a gene: 7. Per the germline V gene, CDR1 is MGHRA and CDR2 is YSYEKL. The DNA of the CDR3 is TGCGCCAGCAGCCAAAGGGGGACAGGTTCTTACAATGAGCAGTTCTTC. It translates to CASSQRGTGSYNEQFF.

V and J are TRBV6-1 and TRBJ1-2; 11 bases agree with TRBD1. The V gene's germline CDR1 is MNHNS and CDR2 SASEGT. V trimming: 8 bases; J trimming: 3 bases; junction bases outside the gene matches: 8. CDR3 length: 15 amino acids. For the CDR3, the DNA is TGTGCCAGCCAGGGACAGGGGGTTGGGGACTATGGCTACACCTTC. It yields the protein CASQGQGVGDYGYTF.

This chain uses TRBV28 with TRBJ2-3, with 10 positions matching TRBD1. Per germline, CDR1 MDHEN and CDR2 SYDVKM. The ends lost 6 bases at V and 5 bases at J; junction bases unmatched: 8. There are 15 residues in the CDR3. CDR3 sequence: CASSSRQGAGDTQYF. DNA of the CDR3: TGTGCCAGCAGCTCGCGACAGGGGGCGGGAGATACGCAGTATTTT.

The rearrangement uses TRBV4-3 and TRBJ2-7, with a tentative D call TRBD2 (6 bases). Trimming removed 0 bases at V and 7 bases at J, with 13 bases between. This CDR3 contains 14 residues. Germline V gene data show CDR1 as LGHNA and CDR2 as YSLEER. The CDR3 bases are TGCGCCAGCAGCCAAGATCGGGAGCAAGAAGAGCAGTACTTC. Its translation is CASSQDREQEEQYF.

The chain carries TRBV28 and TRBJ2-2; 7 nucleotides agree with TRBD2. The V gene's germline CDR1 is MDHEN and CDR2 SYDVKM. Unmatched junction bases numbered 6, after V lost 4 bases and J lost 4 bases. The CDR3 has 15 residues. Written as DNA, the CDR3 is TGTGCCAGCAGTTCGGGACTACCGAGCACCGGGGAGCTGTTTTTT. This encodes CASSSGLPSTGELFF.

The J gene is TRBJ1-2, the V gene TRBV13; D is perhaps TRBD1 (5 bases). Germline lookup yields CDR1 PRHDT and CDR2 FYEKMQ (reference sequence). The length of the CDR3 is 16 residues. V was shortened by 4 bases and J by 1 base, with 16 bases between the two germline ends. The CDR3 coding sequence is TGTGCCAGCAGCTCCAGCCGGGACGGGAGTAACTATGGCTACACCTTC. Protein sequence: CASSSSRDGSNYGYTF. Supplemented by reference TRBV13 and TRBJ1-2, the full variable domain reads AAGVIQSPRHLIKEKRETATLKCYPIPRHDTVYWYQQGPGQDPQFLISFYEKMQSDKGSIPDRFSAQQFSDYHSELNMSSLELGDSALYFCASSSSRDGSNYGYTFGSGTRLTVV.

The chain joins TRBV5-1 to TRBJ2-1, with TRBD2 matching 7 bases. The CDR3 contains 15 residues. From germline, CDR1 is SGHRS and CDR2 YFSETQ. V was pared by 4 bases and J by 0 bases, with 4 bases of the junction left unmatched. The CDR3 bases are TGCGCCAGCAGCAAACGGACTAGCTCCTACAATGAGCAGTTCTTC. Protein: CASSKRTSSYNEQFF.